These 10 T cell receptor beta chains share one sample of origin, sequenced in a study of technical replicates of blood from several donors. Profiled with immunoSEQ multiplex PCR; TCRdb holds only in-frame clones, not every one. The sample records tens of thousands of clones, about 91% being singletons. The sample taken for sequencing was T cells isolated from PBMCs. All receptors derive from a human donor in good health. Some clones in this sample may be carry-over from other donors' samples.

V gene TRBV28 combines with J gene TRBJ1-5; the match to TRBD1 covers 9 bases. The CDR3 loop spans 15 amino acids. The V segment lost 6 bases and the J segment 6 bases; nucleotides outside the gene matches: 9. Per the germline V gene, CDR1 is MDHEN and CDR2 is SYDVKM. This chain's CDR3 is CASRRGQGGGQPQHF. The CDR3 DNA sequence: TGTGCCAGCAGGCGGGGACAGGGTGGGGGTCAGCCCCAGCATTTT.

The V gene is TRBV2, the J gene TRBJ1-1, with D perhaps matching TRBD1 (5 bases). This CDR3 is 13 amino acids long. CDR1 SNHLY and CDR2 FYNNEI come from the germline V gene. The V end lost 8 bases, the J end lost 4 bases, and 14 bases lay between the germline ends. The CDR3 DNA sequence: TGTGCCAGCTTTGAAGGGGCGGGCACTGAAGCTTTCTTT. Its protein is CASFEGAGTEAFF.

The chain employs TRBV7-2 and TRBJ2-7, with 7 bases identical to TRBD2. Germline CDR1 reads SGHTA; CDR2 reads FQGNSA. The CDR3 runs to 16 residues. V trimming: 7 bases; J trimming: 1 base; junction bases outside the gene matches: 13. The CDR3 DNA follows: TGTGCCAGCACCCAGACATGGGCGGGAGAGTCCTACGAGCAGTACTTC. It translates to CASTQTWAGESYEQYF.

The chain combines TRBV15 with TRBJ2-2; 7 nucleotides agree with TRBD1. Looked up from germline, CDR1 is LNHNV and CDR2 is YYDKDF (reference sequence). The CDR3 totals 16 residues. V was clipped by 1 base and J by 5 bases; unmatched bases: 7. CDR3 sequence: CATSRGRQGRTGELFF. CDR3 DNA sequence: TGTGCCACCAGCAGAGGTAGACAGGGAAGGACCGGGGAGCTGTTTTTT.

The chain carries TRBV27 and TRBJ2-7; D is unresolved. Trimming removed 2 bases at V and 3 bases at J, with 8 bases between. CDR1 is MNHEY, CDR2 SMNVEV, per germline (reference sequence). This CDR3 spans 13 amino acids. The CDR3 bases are TGTGCCAGCAGTTTAAACTATTTCTACGAGCAGTACTTC. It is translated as CASSLNYFYEQYF.

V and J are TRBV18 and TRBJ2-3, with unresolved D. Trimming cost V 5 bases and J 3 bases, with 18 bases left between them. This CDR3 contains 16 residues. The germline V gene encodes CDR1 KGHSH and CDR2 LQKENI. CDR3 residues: CASSATAVTTTDTQYF. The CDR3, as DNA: TGTGCCAGCTCAGCGACGGCGGTCACTACAACAGATACGCAGTATTTT.

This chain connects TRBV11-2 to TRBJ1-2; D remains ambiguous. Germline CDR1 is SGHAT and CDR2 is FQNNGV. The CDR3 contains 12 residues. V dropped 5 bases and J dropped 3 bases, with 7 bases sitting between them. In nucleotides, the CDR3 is TGTGCCAGCAGCATGTCAGACTATGGCTACACCTTC. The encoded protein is CASSMSDYGYTF.

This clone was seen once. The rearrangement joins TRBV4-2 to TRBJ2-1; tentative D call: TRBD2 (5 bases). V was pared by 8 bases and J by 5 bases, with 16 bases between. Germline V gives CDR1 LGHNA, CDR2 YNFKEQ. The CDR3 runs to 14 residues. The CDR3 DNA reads TGTGCCAGCGAAAAAAGCGGTTCCAACAATGAGCAGTTCTTC. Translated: CASEKSGSNNEQFF.

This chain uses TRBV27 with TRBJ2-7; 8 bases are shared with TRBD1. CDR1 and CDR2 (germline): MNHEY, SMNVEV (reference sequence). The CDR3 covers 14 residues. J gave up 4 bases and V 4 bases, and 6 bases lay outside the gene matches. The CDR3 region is CASSWGTGFYEQYF. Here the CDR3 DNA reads TGTGCCAGCAGTTGGGGGACAGGATTTTACGAGCAGTACTTC.

The CDR3 DNA is TGTGCCACCAACAGGGGCGCCCGGTATGGCTACACCTTC. Its translation is CATNRGARYGYTF. The V gene is TRBV10-3, the J gene TRBJ1-2, with TRBD1 matching over 7 bases. The V gene's germline CDR1 is ENHRY and CDR2 SYGVKD. The CDR3 contains 13 residues. Trimming took 10 bases from V and 5 from J; bases not matched to a gene: 10.